These T cell receptor beta chains were read from a single sample in a study of cytomegalovirus exposure and HLA in healthy donors. Libraries were prepared by immunoSEQ multiplex PCR; TCRdb keeps only in-frame clonotypes and omits some of them. The sample carries 150,000 to 200,000 clones, 85% recorded once. The source material was PBMCs. These TCRs come from a man between 18 and 29 years old in good health and CMV-seropositive. Both conserved end residues are trimmed from each CDR3. Each record gives: J gene, D gene, V gene, CDR3 protein. A D gene is named only where the DNA matches it firmly.

J gene: TRBJ2-3
D gene: TRBD2
V gene: TRBV7-3
CDR3 protein: ASSAKRSGLAGETSTDTQY

J gene: TRBJ2-7
D gene: NA
V gene: TRBV11-2
CDR3 protein: ASSLDQIVVGGSYEQY

J gene: TRBJ1-5
D gene: TRBD1
V gene: TRBV10-3
CDR3 protein: AIRPGQGSNQPQH

J gene: TRBJ2-3
D gene: NA
V gene: TRBV15
CDR3 protein: ATSGGASTDTQY

J gene: TRBJ2-1
D gene: TRBD2
V gene: TRBV4-1
CDR3 protein: ASSQTFRTSYDHEQF

J gene: TRBJ2-6
D gene: NA
V gene: TRBV5-1
CDR3 protein: ASSRGTASSGANVLT

J gene: TRBJ2-7
D gene: TRBD2
V gene: TRBV5-8
CDR3 protein: ASSMTSGRNEQY

J gene: TRBJ1-1
D gene: TRBD1
V gene: TRBV18
CDR3 protein: ASSPGQGGGNTEAF

J gene: TRBJ2-7
D gene: TRBD1
V gene: TRBV7-9
CDR3 protein: ASSLAVGTGRSYEQY

J gene: TRBJ1-1
D gene: NA
V gene: TRBV9
CDR3 protein: ASSATGLRTEAF

J gene: TRBJ1-3
D gene: TRBD1
V gene: TRBV5-1
CDR3 protein: ASSVGTGGNTIY

J gene: TRBJ2-1
D gene: TRBD2
V gene: TRBV19
CDR3 protein: ASTPGGPGYNEQF

J gene: TRBJ2-3
D gene: NA
V gene: TRBV2
CDR3 protein: ASSDGLGGTDTQY

J gene: TRBJ1-3
D gene: NA
V gene: TRBV7-8
CDR3 protein: ASSVLVGDTIY

J gene: TRBJ1-1
D gene: NA
V gene: TRBV7-6
CDR3 protein: ASSAHTGRGGTEAF

J gene: TRBJ2-7
D gene: NA
V gene: TRBV27
CDR3 protein: ASSLVVGTYSYEQY

J gene: TRBJ1-5
D gene: NA
V gene: TRBV6-1
CDR3 protein: ASSEGHYSNQPQH

J gene: TRBJ2-2
D gene: NA
V gene: TRBV5-1
CDR3 protein: ASSSDSPNTGELF

J gene: TRBJ1-2
D gene: NA
V gene: TRBV28
CDR3 protein: AIPGQTYGYT

J gene: TRBJ1-4
D gene: NA
V gene: TRBV30
CDR3 protein: AWSWQGSEKLF

J gene: TRBJ2-7
D gene: TRBD2
V gene: TRBV7-8
CDR3 protein: ASSWTSGGTYEQY

J gene: TRBJ2-7
D gene: NA
V gene: TRBV2
CDR3 protein: ASSENLAYEQY

J gene: TRBJ1-2
D gene: TRBD1
V gene: TRBV9
CDR3 protein: ASSARDRGLHGYT

J gene: TRBJ2-1
D gene: NA
V gene: TRBV14
CDR3 protein: ASSPPGHLSYNEQF

J gene: TRBJ2-7
D gene: NA
V gene: TRBV20-1
CDR3 protein: SASPYEQY

J gene: TRBJ2-1
D gene: TRBD2
V gene: TRBV7-9
CDR3 protein: ASSSRGGSSYNEQF

J gene: TRBJ2-3
D gene: TRBD2
V gene: TRBV6-5
CDR3 protein: ASSSGRAFADTQY

J gene: TRBJ2-4
D gene: TRBD1
V gene: TRBV29-1
CDR3 protein: SVELTGPKNIQY

J gene: TRBJ1-2
D gene: NA
V gene: TRBV7-6
CDR3 protein: ASSLAGGDGYT

J gene: TRBJ1-2
D gene: TRBD1
V gene: TRBV6-7
CDR3 protein: ASSYPRDRYYGYT

J gene: TRBJ1-4
D gene: TRBD1
V gene: TRBV4-2
CDR3 protein: ASSLIRGQGTNEKLF

J gene: TRBJ2-7
D gene: NA
V gene: TRBV11-2
CDR3 protein: ASSFGGATYEQY

J gene: TRBJ1-2
D gene: NA
V gene: TRBV10-2
CDR3 protein: ASSDGGFYGYT

J gene: TRBJ2-7
D gene: TRBD1
V gene: TRBV7-3
CDR3 protein: ASSLHGQGSYEQY

J gene: TRBJ2-7
D gene: NA
V gene: TRBV11-2
CDR3 protein: ASSLLETSYEQY

J gene: TRBJ1-1
D gene: TRBD1
V gene: TRBV19
CDR3 protein: ASSILGTGWNTEAF

J gene: TRBJ2-1
D gene: TRBD2
V gene: TRBV7-3
CDR3 protein: ASSRTSGGAHNEQF

J gene: TRBJ2-1
D gene: TRBD1
V gene: TRBV11-2
CDR3 protein: ASSWGQGAGYNEQF

J gene: TRBJ1-2
D gene: NA
V gene: TRBV30
CDR3 protein: AWSTWTAGYRYT

J gene: TRBJ1-2
D gene: TRBD1
V gene: TRBV5-1
CDR3 protein: ASSLGPLTGTGHIGYT

J gene: TRBJ2-7
D gene: NA
V gene: TRBV5-1
CDR3 protein: ASSLEDNTYEQY

J gene: TRBJ2-1
D gene: TRBD1
V gene: TRBV4-1
CDR3 protein: ASSQDRGEQF

J gene: TRBJ2-2
D gene: TRBD1
V gene: TRBV7-3
CDR3 protein: ASSQTGDNTGELF

J gene: TRBJ1-5
D gene: NA
V gene: TRBV19
CDR3 protein: ASSSGKRGNQPQH

J gene: TRBJ1-2
D gene: NA
V gene: TRBV7-9
CDR3 protein: ASSLEPDHRDVNYGYT

J gene: TRBJ1-2
D gene: NA
V gene: TRBV6-6
CDR3 protein: ASSLDLYGYT

J gene: TRBJ2-4
D gene: TRBD2
V gene: TRBV5-4
CDR3 protein: ASSPGLAEAKNIQY

J gene: TRBJ2-7
D gene: NA
V gene: TRBV6-7
CDR3 protein: ASSQGLEAPYEQY

J gene: TRBJ2-7
D gene: TRBD2
V gene: TRBV30
CDR3 protein: AWSRGETYEQY

J gene: TRBJ2-5
D gene: TRBD1
V gene: TRBV7-2
CDR3 protein: ASSSRTGQETQY

J gene: TRBJ1-1
D gene: NA
V gene: TRBV9
CDR3 protein: ASSVDAAGNTEAF

J gene: TRBJ2-5
D gene: TRBD2
V gene: TRBV5-1
CDR3 protein: ASSLGLAGAPYQETQY

J gene: TRBJ2-5
D gene: NA
V gene: TRBV5-1
CDR3 protein: ASSPQGGYETQY

J gene: TRBJ1-4
D gene: NA
V gene: TRBV27
CDR3 protein: ASRPGGEEKLF